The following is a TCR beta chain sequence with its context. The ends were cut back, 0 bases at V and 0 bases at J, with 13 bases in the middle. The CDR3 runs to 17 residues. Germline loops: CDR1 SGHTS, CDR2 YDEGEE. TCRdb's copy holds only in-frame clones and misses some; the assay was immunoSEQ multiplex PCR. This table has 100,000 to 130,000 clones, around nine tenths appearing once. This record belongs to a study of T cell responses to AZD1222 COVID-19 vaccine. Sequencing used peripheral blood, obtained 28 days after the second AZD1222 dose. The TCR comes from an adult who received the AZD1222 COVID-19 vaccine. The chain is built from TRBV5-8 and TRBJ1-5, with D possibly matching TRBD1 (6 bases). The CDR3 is CASSLDRGGYSNQPQHF. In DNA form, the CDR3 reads TGTGCCAGCAGCTTGGACAGAGGGGGGTATAGCAATCAGCCCCAGCATTTT.